The 26 T cell receptor beta chains in this list originate from one sample, sequenced in a study of blood T cell repertoires in COVID-19. Sequencing was performed with immunoSEQ multiplex PCR; in TCRdb, only in-frame clones are kept and a portion is missing. The profile covers tens of thousands of clones, with about 71% appearing a single time and roughly 8.8% taken by the ten largest. What was sequenced was peripheral blood. The receptors were sampled from a woman aged 70-85 years with acute or convalescent COVID-19.

The chain is built from TRBV5-1 and TRBJ1-3; D not certain. Germline V gene data show CDR1 as SGHRS and CDR2 as YFSETQ. The CDR3 totals 15 residues. Trimming stripped 1 base from V and 10 bases from J, with 18 bases between. The CDR3 reads CASSLSVVEGSTIYF. CDR3 nucleotides: TGCGCCAGCAGCTTGTCAGTAGTCGAGGGTTCGACCATATATTTT. Full variable domain (remainder filled in from reference TRBV5-1 and TRBJ1-3): KAGVTQTPRYLIKTRGQQVTLSCSPISGHRSVSWYQQTPGQGLQFLFEYFSETQRNKGNFPGRFSGRQFSNSRSEMNVSTLELGDSALYLCASSLSVVEGSTIYFGEGSWLTVV.

V usage is TRBV27 and J usage is TRBJ1-2; D is ambiguous. The CDR3 has 14 residues. The ends were cut back, 7 bases at V and 4 bases at J, with 16 bases in the middle. Germline V gene data show CDR1 as MNHEY and CDR2 as SMNVEV (reference sequence). CDR3 coding DNA: TGTGCCAGCAAGGCCGGGTCGTTCGGCTATGGCTACACCTTC. Protein: CASKAGSFGYGYTF.

The genes are TRBV9 and TRBJ2-3; 9 bases match TRBD1. The CDR3 runs to 16 residues. The junction had 10 bases not matched to a gene; V was cut back by 4 bases and J by 4 bases. Germline CDR1 is SGDLS and CDR2 is YYNGEE. CDR3 in DNA: TGTGCCAGCAGCTTAGAGGACAGGGGTGGCGCAGATACGCAGTATTTT. Residues: CASSLEDRGGADTQYF.

In this sample, this clone turned up a few times. This chain links TRBV15 with TRBJ2-3, with TRBD2 matching over 12 bases. CDR3 length: 17 residues. Germline V gene sequence: CDR1 LNHNV, CDR2 YYDKDF (reference sequence). V lost 5 bases to trimming and J lost 3 bases; unmatched junction nucleotides: 9. The CDR3 loop reads CATSPRTSGMGTDTQYF. The CDR3 nucleotides are TGTGCCACCAGCCCAAGGACTAGCGGGATGGGGACAGATACGCAGTATTTT.

This rearrangement joins TRBV10-3 to TRBJ2-1; the match to TRBD2 covers 8 bases. Trimming cost V 3 bases and J 2 bases; bases outside gene matches: 18. The CDR3 spans 20 residues. Germline loops: CDR1 ENHRY, CDR2 SYGVKD. CDR3 loop: CAISDSQADRRGAPYNEQFF. The CDR3 DNA is TGTGCCATCAGTGACTCTCAGGCAGATCGGCGGGGGGCACCCTACAATGAGCAGTTCTTC.

This sequence joins TRBV4-1 and TRBJ1-2, with 7 bases matching TRBD1. Germline loops: CDR1 MGHRA, CDR2 YSYEKL. Unmatched junction bases numbered 4, after V lost 4 bases and J lost 5 bases. The CDR3 consists of 13 residues. The CDR3 DNA sequence: TGCGCCAGCAGCCCCCGGACAGGTTATGGCTACACCTTC. It translates to CASSPRTGYGYTF.

The chain links TRBV5-4 to TRBJ2-1; 9 bases match TRBD2. Trimming cost V 0 bases and J 4 bases; bases outside gene matches: 2. The germline V gene has CDR1 SGHNT and CDR2 YYREEE (reference sequence). The CDR3 has 15 residues. This chain's CDR3 is CASSLELAGYNEQFF. CDR3 nucleotides: TGTGCCAGCAGCTTGGAGCTAGCGGGATACAATGAGCAGTTCTTC.

The chain is built from TRBV6-5 and TRBJ1-1; the D is unclear. Between the trimmed V and J ends, which lost 3 bases and 5 bases, there was a span of 4 bases. Germline CDR1 reads MNHEY; CDR2 reads SVGAGI. The CDR3 extends over 11 amino acids. The CDR3 protein is CASSYRTEAFF. CDR3 DNA: TGTGCCAGCAGTTATCGTACTGAAGCTTTCTTT.

The chain has TRBV14 and TRBJ2-1; 12 positions agree with TRBD2. CDR3 length: 18 amino acids. The germline V gene has CDR1 SGHDN and CDR2 FVKESK. Trimming took 4 bases from V and 0 from J; bases not matched to a gene: 7. As DNA, the CDR3 is TGTGCCAGCAGCCCGGGACTAGCGGGTTTAAGCTCCTACAATGAGCAGTTCTTC. Translation gives CASSPGLAGLSSYNEQFF.

V and J are TRBV7-9 and TRBJ2-7; 11 bases map to TRBD2. The CDR3 has 15 residues. Germline CDR1 is SEHNR and CDR2 is FQNEAQ (reference sequence). With V trimmed by 1 base and J by 3 bases, 2 bases remained unmatched. CDR3 sequence (DNA): TGTGCCAGCAGCTTAGGTCTAGCGGGGGGCTACGAGCAGTACTTC. Its protein product is CASSLGLAGGYEQYF.

The gene calls are TRBV28 and TRBJ2-7; D ambiguous. V was cut by 4 bases and J by 7 bases, with 8 bases left in between. CDR1 and CDR2 from the germline V gene are MDHEN and SYDVKM. The CDR3 is 11 amino acids. The DNA of the CDR3 is TGTGCCAGCAGTTCACAGTTTGAGCAGTACTTC. Translated, it gives CASSSQFEQYF.

The V gene is TRBV6-6, the J gene TRBJ2-1; D remains ambiguous. Trimming removed 4 bases at V and 7 bases at J, with 11 bases between. This CDR3 contains 13 residues. Germline lookup yields CDR1 MNHNY and CDR2 SVGAGI (reference sequence). This CDR3 is CASSSLIRNEQFF. As DNA, the CDR3 is TGTGCCAGCAGTTCACTGATAAGAAATGAGCAGTTCTTC.

This chain joins TRBV5-1 and TRBJ2-7, with 9 bases fitting TRBD1. Germline CDR1 is SGHRS and CDR2 is YFSETQ. This CDR3 spans 14 amino acids. Unmatched junction bases numbered 5, after V lost 4 bases and J lost 3 bases. The chain's CDR3 is CASSTGQGGYEQYF. CDR3 coding DNA: TGCGCCAGCAGCACGGGACAGGGAGGCTACGAGCAGTACTTC.

This clone was counted ten times or more. The rearrangement joins TRBV12-3 or TRBV12-4 to TRBJ1-1, with 7 bases matching TRBD1. Germline trimming cut 6 bases from V and 7 bases from J; bases unmatched to any gene: 8. The CDR3 sequence is 13 residues long. The CDR3 loop reads CASSRDRTGEAFF. CDR3 DNA: TGTGCCAGCAGCCGGGACAGAACAGGTGAAGCTTTCTTT.

This clone occurred a few times. The chain employs TRBV27 and TRBJ2-4, with D possibly matching TRBD1 (5 bases). Germline-derived CDR1 and CDR2 are MNHEY and SMNVEV (reference sequence). The CDR3 is 12 amino acids. The ends were cut back, 5 bases at V and 5 bases at J, with 7 bases in the middle. The CDR3: CASSDRQNIQYF. The CDR3 DNA sequence: TGTGCCAGCAGTGACAGACAAAACATTCAGTACTTC.

This clone was found a few times. The V gene is TRBV2, the J gene TRBJ1-1, with 7 nucleotides matching TRBD1. Germline CDR1 reads SNHLY; CDR2 reads FYNNEI. The J segment lost 4 bases and the V segment lost 8 bases, leaving 7 bases of the junction unmatched. The length of the CDR3 is 13 residues. CDR3 region: CASGSQGVTEAFF. CDR3 sequence (DNA): TGTGCCAGCGGGTCCCAGGGGGTCACTGAAGCTTTCTTT.

The rearrangement joins TRBV5-1 to TRBJ2-1; 7 bases line up with TRBD1. Germline V gives CDR1 SGHRS, CDR2 YFSETQ. The CDR3 totals 14 residues. V lost 0 bases to trimming and J lost 7 bases; unmatched junction nucleotides: 4. The CDR3 loop is CASSLGQGYNEQFF. CDR3 nucleotide sequence: TGCGCCAGCAGCTTGGGACAGGGTTATAATGAGCAGTTCTTC.

V and J are TRBV28 and TRBJ2-7, with 11 bases matching TRBD2. In germline, CDR1 is MDHEN, CDR2 SYDVKM. Losses at the gene ends were 2 bases for V and 3 bases for J; bases not matched to a gene: 3. The CDR3 loop spans 15 amino acids. This CDR3 is CASSLTGLAGYEQYF. For the CDR3, the DNA is TGTGCCAGCAGTTTAACCGGACTAGCGGGCTACGAGCAGTACTTC.

The chain uses TRBV10-3 and TRBJ1-3; TRBD1 might be the D (5 bases). V lost 7 bases, J lost 4 bases, and 11 bases lay in between. Germline-derived CDR1 and CDR2 are ENHRY and SYGVKD. The CDR3 is made up of 13 amino acids. The CDR3 sequence: CAITPGSGNTIYF. CDR3 DNA sequence: TGTGCCATCACCCCAGGGTCCGGAAACACCATATATTTT.

The CDR3: CASSVEQEVLKYGYTF. For the CDR3, the DNA is TGTGCCAGCAGCGTAGAGCAGGAGGTCCTCAAATATGGCTACACCTTC. The rearrangement links TRBV9 to TRBJ1-2; no clear D gene. The CDR3 extends over 16 amino acids. The V and J ends lost 0 bases and 5 bases respectively, with 17 bases between them. CDR1 is SGDLS, CDR2 YYNGEE, per germline.

This clone came up a few times. The chain employs TRBV27 and TRBJ2-2; 8 bases map to TRBD1. The CDR3 spans 16 residues. V trimming: 5 bases; J trimming: 0 bases; junction bases outside the gene matches: 5. Germline CDR1 is MNHEY and CDR2 is SMNVEV (reference sequence). The CDR3, as DNA: TGTGCCAGCAGTCGACAGGGGTCACCGAACACCGGGGAGCTGTTTTTT. Protein: CASSRQGSPNTGELFF.

This chain uses TRBV10-1 with TRBJ2-1, with TRBD2 matching 13 bases. This CDR3 is built from 13 residues. J was trimmed by 13 bases and V by 8 bases; bases with no gene match: 8. Germline assignment: CDR1 WNHNN and CDR2 SYGVQD (reference sequence). CDR3 protein: CASVPTSGGPQFF. The CDR3 DNA is TGCGCCAGCGTCCCGACTAGCGGGGGGCCTCAGTTCTTC.

This clone was detected a few times. This chain links TRBV6-5 with TRBJ1-1; possibly TRBD1 for D (6 bases). This CDR3 comprises 14 residues. The germline CDR1 and CDR2 sequences are MNHEY and SVGAGI. The V end lost 6 bases, the J end lost 4 bases, and 15 bases lay between the germline ends. The CDR3 protein is CASRGTGSVTEAFF. CDR3 coding DNA: TGTGCCAGCAGAGGAACAGGGTCGGTCACTGAAGCTTTCTTT.

This chain uses TRBV6-1 with TRBJ2-1, with 8 bases identical to TRBD2. CDR3 size: 16 residues. The ends lost 1 base at V and 4 bases at J; junction bases unmatched: 6. CDR1 and CDR2 from the germline V gene are MNHNS and SASEGT. CDR3 protein: CASSEVGTSGYNEQFF. CDR3 nucleotides: TGTGCCAGCAGTGAAGTAGGGACTAGTGGATACAATGAGCAGTTCTTC.

CDR3 DNA sequence: TGTGCCAGCAGCCCACTCAGGGGTGAAGCTTTCTTT. It is translated as CASSPLRGEAFF. The chain employs TRBV6-5 and TRBJ1-1, with D possibly being TRBD1 (6 bases). This CDR3 has 12 amino acids. Germline V gene data show CDR1 as MNHEY and CDR2 as SVGAGI. Trimming pared 6 bases from V and 7 bases from J, leaving 12 bases between.

This chain uses TRBV10-3 with TRBJ1-2; no clear D. Trimming pared 3 bases from V and 0 bases from J, leaving 20 bases between. Looked up from germline, CDR1 is ENHRY and CDR2 is SYGVKD. CDR3 length: 18 amino acids. The CDR3 DNA sequence: TGTGCCATCAGTGACCCCGCAGGATCCCTCGAAGCTAACTATGGCTACACCTTC. This gives the protein CAISDPAGSLEANYGYTF.